These 18 T cell receptor beta chains were all obtained from the same sample, sequenced in a study of CD8+ T cells in alopecia areata. Isolated RNA was reverse transcribed into cDNA used as the sequencing template. TCRdb keeps only in-frame clones here, not all; method: immunoSEQ multiplex PCR. The sample carries 95,000 to 120,000 clones, under 60% recorded once. Sequences were obtained from NKG2D-low CD8+ T cells sorted from blood. The receptor source for this set is a human donor with alopecia areata.

The chain recombines TRBV5-1 with TRBJ1-2; D is possibly TRBD1 (5 bases). CDR1 and CDR2 (germline): SGHRS, YFSETQ. The ends were cut back, 0 bases at V and 3 bases at J, with 9 bases in the middle. CDR3 length equals 14 residues. The CDR3 loop is CASSLGQGDYGYTF. The CDR3 DNA reads TGCGCCAGCAGCTTGGGGCAGGGAGACTATGGCTACACCTTC.

The chain couples TRBV6-1 to TRBJ1-5; TRBD1 might be the D (5 bases). Germline CDR1 and CDR2: MNHNS and SASEGT. The CDR3 is 14 amino acids. V lost 3 bases and J lost 5, with 11 bases in between. The CDR3 DNA sequence: TGTGCCAGCAGTGATCGGGGGGTGTATCAGCCCCAGCATTTT. This encodes CASSDRGVYQPQHF.

The chain carries TRBV5-1 and TRBJ1-2; D might be TRBD1 (6 bases). Germline assignment: CDR1 SGHRS and CDR2 YFSETQ. This CDR3 spans 14 amino acids. Trimming stripped 0 bases from V and 8 bases from J, with 14 bases between. The CDR3 is CASSLERQDPGYTF. The CDR3 coding sequence is TGCGCCAGCAGCTTGGAAAGACAGGACCCGGGCTACACCTTC.

This clone was counted a single time. The CDR3 is CASNRVRGDEQFF. CDR3 in DNA: TGTGCCAGCAACAGGGTTCGGGGGGATGAGCAGTTCTTC. V is TRBV2 and J is TRBJ2-1; tentative D call: TRBD2 (7 bases). The CDR3 extends over 13 amino acids. The V and J ends lost 7 bases and 8 bases respectively, with 15 bases between them. From germline, CDR1 is SNHLY and CDR2 FYNNEI.

The chain recombines TRBV6-5 with TRBJ2-7; D is unresolved. Trimming shortened V by 2 bases and J by 1 base, and 9 bases separated the two germline ends. Per germline, CDR1 MNHEY and CDR2 SVGAGI. The CDR3 has 14 residues. In DNA form, the CDR3 reads TGTGCCAGCAGTTACGCCCCGGTGTCCTACGAGCAGTACTTC. Its translation is CASSYAPVSYEQYF.

This chain joins TRBV7-9 and TRBJ2-1; 11 bases are a match to TRBD1. CDR3 length equals 15 residues. The germline gives CDR1 SEHNR, CDR2 FQNEAQ (reference sequence). The ends lost 4 bases at V and 10 bases at J; junction bases unmatched: 9. CDR3 residues: CASSSGTGGRQEQFF. CDR3 nucleotide sequence: TGTGCCAGCAGCTCCGGGACAGGGGGAAGGCAAGAGCAGTTCTTC.

The genes are TRBV10-3 and TRBJ2-5; 7 bases fit TRBD1. The ends lost 11 bases at V and 1 base at J; junction bases unmatched: 7. The germline V gene encodes CDR1 ENHRY and CDR2 SYGVKD. The CDR3 is 13 residues long. The CDR3 protein is CAAGQVGQETQYF. CDR3 sequence (DNA): TGTGCCGCCGGACAGGTGGGCCAAGAGACCCAGTACTTC.

CDR3 DNA: TGTGCCAGCAGGGGGACAGACTACTCCTACGAGCAGTACTTC. Protein product: CASRGTDYSYEQYF. The chain is built from TRBV28 and TRBJ2-7; 7 positions agree with TRBD1. The CDR3 has 14 residues. The ends lost 6 bases at V and 0 bases at J; junction bases unmatched: 5. The germline V gene has CDR1 MDHEN and CDR2 SYDVKM.

The V call is TRBV29-1, the J call TRBJ2-3; D uncertain. V lost 3 bases, J lost 6 bases, and 4 bases lay in between. CDR1 and CDR2 from the germline V gene are SQVTM and ANQGSEA. The length of the CDR3 is 10 residues. The CDR3 spells CSVDEDTQYF. DNA of the CDR3: TGCAGCGTTGACGAGGATACGCAGTATTTT.

This rearrangement joins TRBV2 to TRBJ1-3; possibly TRBD1 for D (6 bases). The CDR3 sequence is 14 residues long. Trimming stripped 7 bases from V and 1 base from J, with 11 bases between. CDR1 and CDR2 from the germline V gene are SNHLY and FYNNEI. CDR3 residues: CASIQGSSGNTIYF. Written as DNA, the CDR3 is TGTGCCAGCATTCAGGGGAGTTCTGGAAACACCATATATTTT.

V gene TRBV7-6 combines with J gene TRBJ1-1, with a weak D call TRBD1 (5 bases). Germline V gene sequence: CDR1 SGHVS, CDR2 FNYEAQ. The CDR3 is 13 amino acids. V was pared by 3 bases and J by 4 bases, with 9 bases between. For the CDR3, the DNA is TGTGCCAGCAGCTTTGGTGGGACCACTGAAGCTTTCTTT. It encodes CASSFGGTTEAFF.

This clone has more than one count but fewer than ten. The rearrangement links TRBV11-3 to TRBJ2-4, with 9 nucleotides matching TRBD1. The CDR3 loop spans 15 amino acids. CDR1 and CDR2 (germline): SGHNT, YENEEA. V lost 6 bases, J lost 5 bases, and 8 bases stayed unmatched. The CDR3, as DNA: TGTGCCAGCAGTTTTATAAGGACAGGGGAAAACATTCAGTACTTC. It codes for CASSFIRTGENIQYF.

The genes are TRBV6-1 and TRBJ2-1, with 8 bases lining up with TRBD2. The V gene end was trimmed by 4 bases and the J gene end by 1 base; junction bases not matched to a gene: 3. Germline CDR1 MNHNS, CDR2 SASEGT. The CDR3 consists of 15 residues. The CDR3 spells CASSATSASYNEQFF. CDR3 nucleotide sequence: TGTGCCAGCAGTGCGACTAGCGCTTCCTACAATGAGCAGTTCTTC.

The chain recombines TRBV5-1 with TRBJ2-7; 13 nucleotides agree with TRBD2. V dropped 1 base and J dropped 7; count of bases not matched to a gene: 11. The CDR3 is 17 residues long. CDR1 and CDR2 (germline): SGHRS, YFSETQ. The chain's CDR3 is CASSLFMGGLAGQEQYF. In nucleotides, the CDR3 is TGCGCCAGCAGCTTGTTTATGGGGGGACTAGCGGGACAGGAGCAGTACTTC.

This sequence joins TRBV23-1 and TRBJ1-4; TRBD1 is a possible D gene (5 bases). TRBV23-1 is an ORF for which the function is uncertain. This CDR3 is built from 16 residues. Trimming shortened V by 3 bases and J by 8 bases, and 19 bases separated the two germline ends. DNA of the CDR3: TGCGCCAGCAGTCAGACCGATCGAGGGGCGCGGGAAAAACTGTTTTTT. Protein: CASSQTDRGAREKLFF.

The chain combines TRBV9 with TRBJ2-7, with a tentative D call TRBD1 (6 bases). Germline assignment: CDR1 SGDLS and CDR2 YYNGEE. Trimming took 0 bases from V and 1 from J, leaving 11 bases between them. CDR3 length: 15 amino acids. DNA of the CDR3: TGTGCCAGCAGCGTAGATGGGGGCTTGTCCTACGAGCAGTACTTC. Its protein product is CASSVDGGLSYEQYF.

This rearrangement joins TRBV13 to TRBJ1-4; the D is unclear. The germline V and J ends were trimmed by 8 bases and 8 bases, with 18 bases remaining between them. CDR1 is PRHDT, CDR2 FYEKMQ, per germline (reference sequence). The CDR3 loop spans 14 amino acids. CDR3 in amino acids: CASAFGEEGEKLFF. The DNA of the CDR3 is TGTGCCAGCGCGTTCGGGGAGGAAGGCGAAAAACTGTTTTTT.

In DNA form, the CDR3 reads TGTGCCAGCAGTCCCCTGGACAGACCCGATGAGCAGTTCTTC. This sequence encodes CASSPLDRPDEQFF. The chain is built from TRBV27 and TRBJ2-1, with D possibly matching TRBD1 (6 bases). The V gene lost 5 bases and the J gene lost 8 bases, with 16 bases spanning the gap. Looked up from germline, CDR1 is MNHEY and CDR2 is SMNVEV (reference sequence). This CDR3 region has 14 residues.